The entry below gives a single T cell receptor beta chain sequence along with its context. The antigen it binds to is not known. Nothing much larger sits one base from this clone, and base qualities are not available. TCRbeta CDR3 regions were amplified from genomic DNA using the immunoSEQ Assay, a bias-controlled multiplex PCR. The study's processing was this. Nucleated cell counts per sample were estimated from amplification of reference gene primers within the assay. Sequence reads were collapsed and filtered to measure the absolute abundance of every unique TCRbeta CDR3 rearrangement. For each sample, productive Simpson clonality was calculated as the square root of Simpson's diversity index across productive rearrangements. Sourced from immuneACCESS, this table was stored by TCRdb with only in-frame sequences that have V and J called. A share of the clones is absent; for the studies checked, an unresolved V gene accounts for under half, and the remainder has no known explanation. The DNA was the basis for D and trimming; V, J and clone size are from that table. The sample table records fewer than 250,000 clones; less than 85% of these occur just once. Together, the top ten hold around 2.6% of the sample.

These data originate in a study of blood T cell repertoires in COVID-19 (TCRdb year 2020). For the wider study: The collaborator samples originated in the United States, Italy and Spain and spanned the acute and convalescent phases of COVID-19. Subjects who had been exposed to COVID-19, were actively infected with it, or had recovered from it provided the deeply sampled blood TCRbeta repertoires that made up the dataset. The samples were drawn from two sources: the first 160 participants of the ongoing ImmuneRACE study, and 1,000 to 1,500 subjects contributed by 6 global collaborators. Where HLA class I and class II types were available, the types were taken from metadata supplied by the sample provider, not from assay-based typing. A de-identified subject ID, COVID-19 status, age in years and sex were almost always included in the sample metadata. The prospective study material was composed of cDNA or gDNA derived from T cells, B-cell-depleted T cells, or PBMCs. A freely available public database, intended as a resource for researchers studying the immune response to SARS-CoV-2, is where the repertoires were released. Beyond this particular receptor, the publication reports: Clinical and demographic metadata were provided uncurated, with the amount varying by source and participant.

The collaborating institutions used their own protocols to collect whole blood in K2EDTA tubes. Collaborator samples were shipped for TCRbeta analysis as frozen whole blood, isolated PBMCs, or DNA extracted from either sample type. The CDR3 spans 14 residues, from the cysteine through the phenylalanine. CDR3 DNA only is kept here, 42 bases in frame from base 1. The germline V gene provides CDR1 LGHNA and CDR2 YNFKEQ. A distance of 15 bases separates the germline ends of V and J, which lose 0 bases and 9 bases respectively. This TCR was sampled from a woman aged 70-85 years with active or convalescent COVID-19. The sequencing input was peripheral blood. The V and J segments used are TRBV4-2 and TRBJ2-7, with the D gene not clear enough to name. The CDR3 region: CASSQDDGPRRQYF. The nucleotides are TGTGCCAGCAGCCAAGATGATGGGCCAAGGCGGCAGTACTTC.